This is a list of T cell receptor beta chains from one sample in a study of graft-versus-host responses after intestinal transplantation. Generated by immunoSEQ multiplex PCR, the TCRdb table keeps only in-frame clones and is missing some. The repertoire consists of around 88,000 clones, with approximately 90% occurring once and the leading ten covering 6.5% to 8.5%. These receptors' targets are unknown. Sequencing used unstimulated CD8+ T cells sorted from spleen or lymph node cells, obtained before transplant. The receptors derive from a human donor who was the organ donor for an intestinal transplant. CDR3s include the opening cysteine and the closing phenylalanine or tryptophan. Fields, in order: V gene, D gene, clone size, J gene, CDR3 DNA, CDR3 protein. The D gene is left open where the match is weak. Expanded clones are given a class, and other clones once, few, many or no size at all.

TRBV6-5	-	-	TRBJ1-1	TGTGCCAGCACGGGGGGCACTGAAGCTTTCTTT	CASTGGTEAFF
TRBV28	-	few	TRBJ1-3	TGTGCCAGCAGTCCTCGGGACACCATATATTTT	CASSPRDTIYF
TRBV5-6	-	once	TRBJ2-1	TGTGCCAGCAGCCCCGGGACGGCTGACTACAATGAGCAGTTCTTC	CASSPGTADYNEQFF
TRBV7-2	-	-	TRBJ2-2	TGTGCCAGCAGCTTAAAGGCGGGCCCTCGGACCGGGGAGCTGTTTTTT	CASSLKAGPRTGELFF
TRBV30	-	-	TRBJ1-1	TGTGCCTGGAGTCCCCCTTGGGAGAGAAACACTGAAGCTTTCTTT	CAWSPPWERNTEAFF
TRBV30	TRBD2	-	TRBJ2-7	TGTGCCTGGAGTGTAAATGGGAGGGGCCTCTACGAGCAGTACTTC	CAWSVNGRGLYEQYF
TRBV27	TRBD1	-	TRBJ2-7	TGTGCCAGCAGTTTAAGTGGGACAGGGCTATCCTACGAGCAGTACTTC	CASSLSGTGLSYEQYF
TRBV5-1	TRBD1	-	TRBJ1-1	TGCGCCAGCAGCTTGGGGACAGGGTGGCCGAGAGACACTGAAGCTTTCTTT	CASSLGTGWPRDTEAFF
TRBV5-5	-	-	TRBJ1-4	TGTGCCAGCAGCTTGGGTGAAAAACTGTTTTTT	CASSLGEKLFF
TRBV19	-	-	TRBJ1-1	TGTGCCAGTAGTATTGCAGGGGTCCAGGCTGAAGCTTTCTTT	CASSIAGVQAEAFF
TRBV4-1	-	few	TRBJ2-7	TGCGCCAGCAGCCAACAGGGTGCCCGGGACGAGCAGTACTTC	CASSQQGARDEQYF
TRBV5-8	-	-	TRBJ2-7	TGTGCCAGCAGCCCTGACAGTTCCTCTACTTCCTACGAGCAGTACTTC	CASSPDSSSTSYEQYF
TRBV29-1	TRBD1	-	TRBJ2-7	TGCAGCGTTTGGACAGGGGAAACCTACGAGCAGTACTTC	CSVWTGETYEQYF
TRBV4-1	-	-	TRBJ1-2	TGCGCCAGCAGCCCACGGACGGATCCGAACTATGGCTACACCTTC	CASSPRTDPNYGYTF
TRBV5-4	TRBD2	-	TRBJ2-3	TGTGCCAGCAGCTTGTTCCCGGCCCGGGGGGTTAGCACAGATACGCAGTATTTT	CASSLFPARGVSTDTQYF
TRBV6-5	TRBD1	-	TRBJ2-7	TGTGCCAGCAGTTATGTTGGGACAGGGAACTCCTACGAGCAGTACTTC	CASSYVGTGNSYEQYF
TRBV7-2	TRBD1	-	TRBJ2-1	TGTGCCAGCAGCCCACCGGGACAGGGGTACAATGAGCAGTTCTTC	CASSPPGQGYNEQFF
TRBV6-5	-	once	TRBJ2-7	TGTGCCAGCAGTCCCCTCAGGGGTCCCTCCTACGAGCAGTACTTC	CASSPLRGPSYEQYF
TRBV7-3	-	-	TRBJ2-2	TGTGCCAGCGGAGAGGGGGGCCTGAACACCGGGGAGCTGTTTTTT	CASGEGGLNTGELFF
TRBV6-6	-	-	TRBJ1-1	TGTGCCAGCTTCGGGGCAGGGGCTGAAGCTTTCTTT	CASFGAGAEAFF
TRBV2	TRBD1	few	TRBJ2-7	TGTGCCAGCAGTTTTTTGCCCCACAGGGGGACCTTCTCCTACGAGCAGTACTTC	CASSFLPHRGTFSYEQYF
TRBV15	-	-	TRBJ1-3	TGTGCCACCAGCAGAGCAGGGTTAGGAAACACCATATATTTT	CATSRAGLGNTIYF
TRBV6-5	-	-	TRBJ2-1	TGTGCCAGCAGTTCTGGGGTATCCTACAATGAGCAGTTCTTC	CASSSGVSYNEQFF
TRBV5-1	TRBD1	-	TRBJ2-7	TGCGCCAGCAGCTCCGGACAGGGCAGCGACGAGCAGTACTTC	CASSSGQGSDEQYF
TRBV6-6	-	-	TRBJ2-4	TGTGCCAGCAGTTCCGTCGGGGGTAAAAACATTCAGTACTTC	CASSSVGGKNIQYF
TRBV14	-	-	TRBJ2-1	TGTGCCAGCAGCCAAGGTTCCCATTACAATGAGCAGTTCTTC	CASSQGSHYNEQFF
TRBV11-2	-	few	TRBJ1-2	TGTGCCAGCAGCTTAGAGGGACCAAACTATGGCTACACCTTC	CASSLEGPNYGYTF
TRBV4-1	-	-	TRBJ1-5	TGCGCCAGCAGCCTAAGAACGGGGGGCAATCAGCCCCAGCATTTT	CASSLRTGGNQPQHF
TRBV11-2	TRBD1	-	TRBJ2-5	TGTGCCAGCAGCTTAGTTAGCCCGGGACAGGGGTCGGGGGAGCAGTACTTC	CASSLVSPGQGSGEQYF
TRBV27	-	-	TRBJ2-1	TGTGCCAGCAGTCCGTCCCGCAATGAGCAGTTCTTC	CASSPSRNEQFF
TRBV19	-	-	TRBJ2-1	TGTGCCACCGCGGGGTCAGGGTATGAGCAGTTCTTC	CATAGSGYEQFF
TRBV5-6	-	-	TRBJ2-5	TGTGCCAGCAGCTTGCTTTCTGCTGTCCTACGGGAGACCCAGTACTTC	CASSLLSAVLRETQYF